This T cell receptor (beta chain) was observed in a study of blood T cell repertoires in COVID-19. Study summary: COVID-19 samples from acute and convalescent phases originated in the United States, Italy and Spain. T cells, B-cell-depleted T cells, or PBMCs provided the cDNA or gDNA that served as material.

This CDR3 has 16 residues. Trimming took off 1 base at V and 1 base at J, with 13 bases between the two ends. The germline V gene has CDR1 SGHAT and CDR2 FQNNGV. In the authors' workflow: Scientists estimated how many nucleated cells there were by amplifying reference gene primers. This table comes from immunoSEQ multiplex PCR, and its TCRdb copy is limited to in-frame clones, with some not included. That table gives V, J and clone size, and the DNA gave D and trimming. The data show tens of thousands of clones, around 90% seen once. The chain recombines TRBV11-2 with TRBJ1-1, with D possibly matching TRBD1 (5 bases). This receptor was taken from a human donor with active COVID-19. The donor label of this sample is uncertain. The sample was peripheral blood. This CDR3 reads CASSLGYRGSNTEAFF. The CDR3 DNA reads as TGTGCCAGCAGCTTAGGTTACCGGGGGTCGAACACTGAAGCTTTCTTT.